Included here is one TCR beta chain sequence, with context. A few counts support this clonotype. Its target antigen remains unknown. There are no base qualities to consult, and no much larger clone falls within one base. The sample is drawn from a study of blood T cells in healthy people across ages (dated by TCRdb to between 2015 and 2017). For the wider study: Template switching captured roughly one uniquely barcoded TCR beta cDNA molecule per two T cells in model experiments. To track age-related changes in TCR beta repertoire diversity, the study relied on deep sequencing normalized with unique cDNA molecular identifiers. The donors were split into four age groups: young (average about 16 years), middle-aged (about 40), aged (more than 60) and long-lived (more than 80). For two donors (one aged 18 to 29 and one aged 80 or older), the study analyzed two additional independent replicas of 1 million unique cDNA reads from the same blood draw. To avoid experimental bias, donors of different ages were randomly spread across the sequencing lanes.

Donors were a few dozen systemically healthy Caucasian individuals from Russia aged roughly 6 to 95 years. Each donor gave around 9 milliliters of peripheral blood, collected into EDTA-treated Vacutainer tubes. Ficoll-Paque density-gradient centrifugation was used to isolate PBMCs, with at least 6.5 million obtained per sample. Total RNA, at least 5 micrograms per sample, was extracted from PBMCs with Trizol reagent. For every donor, flow cytometry on a PBMC aliquot measured the percentage of naive CD45RAhigh/CD27high T cells. Broad study findings and their caveats: Because profiling used bulk unsorted PBMCs, naive and antigen-experienced compartments could not be compared conclusively. Total diversity estimates from one million sequenced T cells were considered lower bounds and underestimates. Observed TCR beta diversity per million T cells fell roughly linearly with age, and a significant reduction was already apparent by age around 40. Observed TCR beta diversity correlated strongly with the percentage of naive T cells measured by flow cytometry. Compared with the aged group, the long-lived group had more naive CD4+ T cells, fewer expanded clones and increased TCR diversity, a pattern suggesting age selection. Because donor CMV infection status was unknown, age-related changes in expanded clonotypes were potentially confounded.

The library was produced with 5' RACE. Sequencing instrument: Illumina HiSeq 2500. The second PCR ran for about 7 to 11 cycles and used a J-beta primer mix along with a sample-barcoded 5' primer. Each TCR beta cDNA molecule received a unique molecular identifier from a template-switch 5' adaptor carrying 12 random nucleotides. At least 3 million CDR3-containing paired-end reads were obtained from each sample. The Mint cDNA synthesis kit, primed by a TRBC-specific oligonucleotide, was used to synthesize first-strand cDNA from all RNA. Following uracil-DNA glycosylase treatment, a first 18-cycle PCR with universal primers M1SS and BC2_uni_R was performed on all cDNA. Under the source paper's analysis protocol: For normalization, 1 million high-quality reads, each with a distinct molecular identifier, were randomly selected from each sample. Reads sharing molecular identifiers were discarded rather than binned into consensus sequences. MiTCR, run with a Q25 quality threshold and the strictest error-elimination algorithm, handled CDR3 identification, clonotype clustering and error correction. A nonparametric unseen species model using Euler transformation provided a lower-bound estimate of total TCR beta diversity. In TCRdb, the public reads were trimmed at Q25 with fastp and aligned with MiXCR, with productive beta chains retained. Records with the same CDR3 protein are collapsed into one entry carrying the most frequent genes and DNA. V and J calls and clone size were set by TCRdb, not the authors. In this sample the table shows more than 1 million distinct CDR3 sequences, roughly 45% of which occur a single time. Together, the top ten hold about 20% of the sample.

The sequence derives from a woman aged 55-70 years in good health. The sequenced sample consisted of blood.

The CDR3 here reads CASSSRQGGTDTQYF. The DNA is as follows: TGTGCCAGCAGCTCAAGACAGGGAGGCACAGATACGCAGTATTTT. The chain is made from TRBV7-7 and TRBJ2-3; 7 bases in the junction line up with TRBD1. The germline V gene encodes CDR1 SSHAT and CDR2 FNYEAQ (reference sequence). The V end gives up 4 bases and the J end 1 base, leaving 5 bases in the junction not matched to a gene. The CDR3 runs 15 amino acids, cysteine and phenylalanine included. The only DNA kept is the CDR3, 45 bases in frame from the first base. When the CDR3 is completed using the reference TRBV7-7 and TRBJ2-3 genes on either side, the full variable domain is GAGVSQSPRYKVTKRGQDVTLRCDPISSHATLYWYQQALGQGPEFLTYFNYEAQPDKSGLPSDRFSAERPEGSISTLTIQRTEQRDSAMYRCASSSRQGGTDTQYFGPGTRLTVL.